The T cell receptor beta chain described here comes from a study of technical replicates of blood from a handful of donors. The CDR3 runs to 13 residues. Germline V gene lookup returns CDR1 MNHNY and CDR2 SVGAGI (reference sequence). After removal of 10 bases from V and 6 bases from J, the junction contained 9 bases not matched to a gene. The assay was immunoSEQ multiplex PCR, and TCRdb's table has in-frame clones only and misses some. Found here are more than 65,000 clones, roughly 94% of them singletons; the top ten hold 0.2% to 0.3%. The genes are TRBV6-6 and TRBJ2-7; 10 bases align to TRBD2. The specimen was T cells isolated from PBMCs. This clonotype was obtained from a human donor in good health. The CDR3 is CATLAGGYSEQYF. The CDR3 region has the DNA TGTGCCACCTTAGCGGGGGGATATAGCGAGCAGTACTTC.